This T cell receptor (beta chain) was captured by sequencing in a study of CD8 T cells in Susac syndrome. In the study overall: Patients with Susac syndrome were therapy-naive, treated with corticosteroids, or treated with intravenous immunoglobulin alone when blood was collected.

In this sample, this clonotype turned up a few times. Peripheral blood CD8+ and CD4+ T cells were profiled by TCR beta sequencing. cDNA came from about 0.5 to 1 ug RNA primed by random hexamers. Coverage of TCR beta CDR3 amplification by immunoSEQ multiplex PCR extended to 54 Vbeta and 13 Jbeta. One entry per CDR3 protein results from TCRdb running MiXCR on the immunoSEQ multiplex PCR reads. The repertoire holds roughly 160,000 distinct CDR3 sequences, with approximately 94% as singletons. This CDR3 has 12 residues. V gave up 3 bases and J gave up 7 bases, with 7 bases separating them. Germline-derived CDR1 and CDR2 are SNHLY and FYNNEI.

The sample comprised CD4+ T cells from PBMCs. The receptor's source is a human donor with Susac syndrome. The chain joins TRBV2 to TRBJ2-1; D is ambiguous. This chain's CDR3 is CASSESSNEQFF. In DNA form, the CDR3 reads TGTGCCAGCAGTGAGTCTTCGAATGAGCAGTTCTTC.